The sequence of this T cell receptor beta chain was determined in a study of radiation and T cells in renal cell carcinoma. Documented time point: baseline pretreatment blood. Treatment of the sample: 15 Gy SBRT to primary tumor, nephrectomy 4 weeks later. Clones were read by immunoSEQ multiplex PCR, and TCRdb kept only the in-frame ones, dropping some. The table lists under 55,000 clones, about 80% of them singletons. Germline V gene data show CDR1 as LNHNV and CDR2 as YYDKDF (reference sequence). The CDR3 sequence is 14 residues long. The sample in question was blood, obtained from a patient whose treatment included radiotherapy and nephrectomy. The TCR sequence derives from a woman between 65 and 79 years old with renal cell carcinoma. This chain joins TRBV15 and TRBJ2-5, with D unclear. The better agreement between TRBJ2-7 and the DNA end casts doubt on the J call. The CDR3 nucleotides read TGTGCCACCAGCACTCCGGCCCTCCCCTACGAGCAGTACTTC. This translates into CATSTPALPYEQYF.